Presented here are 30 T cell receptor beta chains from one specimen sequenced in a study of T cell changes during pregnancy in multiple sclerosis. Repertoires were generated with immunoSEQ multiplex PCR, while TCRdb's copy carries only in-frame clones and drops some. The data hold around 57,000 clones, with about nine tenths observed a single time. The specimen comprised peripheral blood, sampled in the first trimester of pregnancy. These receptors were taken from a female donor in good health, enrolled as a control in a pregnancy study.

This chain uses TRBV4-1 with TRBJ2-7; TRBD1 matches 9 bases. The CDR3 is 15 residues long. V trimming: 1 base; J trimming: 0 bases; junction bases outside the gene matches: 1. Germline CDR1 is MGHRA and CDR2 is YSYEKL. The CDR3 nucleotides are TGCGCCAGCAGCCAAGGGGGACAGGGCTCCTACGAGCAGTACTTC. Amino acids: CASSQGGQGSYEQYF.

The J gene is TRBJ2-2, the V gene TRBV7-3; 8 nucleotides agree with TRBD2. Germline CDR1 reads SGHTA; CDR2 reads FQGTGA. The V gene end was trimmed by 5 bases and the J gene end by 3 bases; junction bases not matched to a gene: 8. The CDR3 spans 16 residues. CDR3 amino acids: CASSRRGGPHTGELFF. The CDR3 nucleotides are TGTGCCAGCAGCCGCCGCGGGGGGCCCCACACCGGGGAGCTGTTTTTT.

CDR3 nucleotides: TGCGCCAGCAGCCCAGGGATTAGCACAGATACGCAGTATTTT. Translating gives CASSPGISTDTQYF. The chain couples TRBV5-1 to TRBJ2-3, with a tentative D call TRBD1 (5 bases). This CDR3 spans 14 amino acids. Germline CDR1 and CDR2: SGHRS and YFSETQ. Trimming pared 4 bases from V and 0 bases from J, leaving 9 bases between.

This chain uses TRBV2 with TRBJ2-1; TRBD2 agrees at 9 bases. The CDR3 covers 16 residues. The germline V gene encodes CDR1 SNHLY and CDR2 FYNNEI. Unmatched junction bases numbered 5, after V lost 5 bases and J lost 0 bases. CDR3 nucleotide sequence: TGTGCCAGCAGTTTGCGACTAGCGGCCTCCTACAATGAGCAGTTCTTC. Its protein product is CASSLRLAASYNEQFF.

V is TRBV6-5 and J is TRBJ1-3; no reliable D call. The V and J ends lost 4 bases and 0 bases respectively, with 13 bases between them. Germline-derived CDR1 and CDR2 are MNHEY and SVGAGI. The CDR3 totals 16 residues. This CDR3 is CASSFLSGSSGNTIYF. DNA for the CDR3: TGTGCCAGCAGTTTCTTATCGGGGTCCTCTGGAAACACCATATATTTT.

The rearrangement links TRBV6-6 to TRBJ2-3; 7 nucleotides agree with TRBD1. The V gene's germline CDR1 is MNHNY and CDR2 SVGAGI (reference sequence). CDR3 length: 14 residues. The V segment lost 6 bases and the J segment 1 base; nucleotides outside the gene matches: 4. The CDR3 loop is CASRPQGGTDTQYF. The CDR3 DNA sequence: TGTGCCAGCAGGCCCCAGGGGGGCACAGATACGCAGTATTTT.

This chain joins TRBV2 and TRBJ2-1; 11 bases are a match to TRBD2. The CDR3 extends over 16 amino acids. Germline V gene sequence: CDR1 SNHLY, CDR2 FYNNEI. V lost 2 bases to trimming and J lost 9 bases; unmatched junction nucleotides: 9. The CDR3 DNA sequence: TGTGCCAGCAGTGAAAGAATTAGCGGGGGGGCCCCTGAGCAGTTCTTC. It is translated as CASSERISGGAPEQFF.

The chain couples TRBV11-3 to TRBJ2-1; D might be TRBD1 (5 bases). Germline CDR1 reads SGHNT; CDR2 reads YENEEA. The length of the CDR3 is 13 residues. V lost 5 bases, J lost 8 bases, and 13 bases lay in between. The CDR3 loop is CASSTDPQDEQFF. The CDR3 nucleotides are TGTGCCAGCAGCACGGACCCACAGGATGAGCAGTTCTTC. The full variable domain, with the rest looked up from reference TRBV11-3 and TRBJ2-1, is EAGVVQSPRYKIIEKKQPVAFWCNPISGHNTLYWYLQNLGQGPELLIRYENEEAVDDSQLPKDRFSAERLKGVDSTLKIQPAELGDSAVYLCASSTDPQDEQFFGPGTRLTVL.

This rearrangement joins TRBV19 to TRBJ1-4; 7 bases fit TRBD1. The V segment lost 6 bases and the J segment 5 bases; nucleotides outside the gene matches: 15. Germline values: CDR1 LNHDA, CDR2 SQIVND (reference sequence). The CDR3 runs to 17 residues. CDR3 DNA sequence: TGTGCCAGTAGCTCGCCCGGACAGGCCTACAGCAATGAAAAACTGTTTTTT. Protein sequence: CASSSPGQAYSNEKLFF.

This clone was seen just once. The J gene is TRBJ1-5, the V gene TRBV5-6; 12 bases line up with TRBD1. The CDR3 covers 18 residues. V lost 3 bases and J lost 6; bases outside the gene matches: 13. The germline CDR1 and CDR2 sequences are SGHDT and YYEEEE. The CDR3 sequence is CASSSTGTGGEWAQPQHF. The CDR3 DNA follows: TGTGCCAGCAGCTCTACCGGGACAGGGGGCGAATGGGCTCAGCCCCAGCATTTT.

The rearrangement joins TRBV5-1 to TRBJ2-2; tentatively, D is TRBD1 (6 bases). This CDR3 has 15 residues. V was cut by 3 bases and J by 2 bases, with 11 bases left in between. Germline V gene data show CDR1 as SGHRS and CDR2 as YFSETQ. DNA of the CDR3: TGCGCCAGCAGCTCGACAGGAGTTAACACCGGGGAGCTGTTTTTT. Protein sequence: CASSSTGVNTGELFF.

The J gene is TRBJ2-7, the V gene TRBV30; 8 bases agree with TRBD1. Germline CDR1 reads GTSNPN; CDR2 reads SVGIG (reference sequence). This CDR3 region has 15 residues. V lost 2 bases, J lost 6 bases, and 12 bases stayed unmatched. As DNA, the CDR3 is TGTGCCTGGAGTCGACCCAGGACAGGGAAGCGCGAGCAGTACTTC. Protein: CAWSRPRTGKREQYF.

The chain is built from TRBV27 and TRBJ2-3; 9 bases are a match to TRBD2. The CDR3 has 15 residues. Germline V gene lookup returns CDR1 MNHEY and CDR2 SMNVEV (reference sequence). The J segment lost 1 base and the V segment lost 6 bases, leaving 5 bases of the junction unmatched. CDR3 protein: CASRGGGAGTDTQYF. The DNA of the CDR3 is TGTGCCAGCAGGGGCGGGGGGGCCGGCACAGATACGCAGTATTTT.

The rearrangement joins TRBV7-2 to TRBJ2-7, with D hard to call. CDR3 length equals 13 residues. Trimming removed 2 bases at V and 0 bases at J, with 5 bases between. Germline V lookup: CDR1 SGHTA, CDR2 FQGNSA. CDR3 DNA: TGTGCCAGCAGCTTAAGCACCTCCTACGAGCAGTACTTC. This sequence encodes CASSLSTSYEQYF.

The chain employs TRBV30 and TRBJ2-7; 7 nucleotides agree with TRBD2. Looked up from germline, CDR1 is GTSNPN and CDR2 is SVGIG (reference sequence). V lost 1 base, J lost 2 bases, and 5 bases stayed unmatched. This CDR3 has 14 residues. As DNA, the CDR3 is TGTGCCTGGAGTGCCGGTGGGGGGGCCTACGAGCAGTACTTC. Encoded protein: CAWSAGGGAYEQYF.

This chain's CDR3 is CASSPGGGEQFF. The CDR3 DNA sequence: TGCGCCAGCAGCCCAGGCGGGGGTGAGCAGTTCTTC. This chain uses TRBV4-1 with TRBJ2-1, with 7 nucleotides matching TRBD2. The trim removed 4 bases at V and 9 bases at J, leaving 3 bases unmatched. The CDR3 covers 12 residues. CDR1 and CDR2 from the germline V gene are MGHRA and YSYEKL.

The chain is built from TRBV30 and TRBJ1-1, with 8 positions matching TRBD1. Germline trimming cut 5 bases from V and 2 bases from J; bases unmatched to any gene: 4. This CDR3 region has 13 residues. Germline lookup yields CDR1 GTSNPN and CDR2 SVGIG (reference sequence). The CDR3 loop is CAWAGQGNTEAFF. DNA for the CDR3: TGTGCCTGGGCCGGACAGGGTAACACTGAAGCTTTCTTT.

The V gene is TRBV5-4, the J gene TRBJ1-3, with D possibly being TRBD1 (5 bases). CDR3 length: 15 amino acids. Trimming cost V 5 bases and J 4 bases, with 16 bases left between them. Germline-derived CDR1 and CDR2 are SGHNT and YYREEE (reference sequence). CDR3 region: CASRPPGGSGNTIYF. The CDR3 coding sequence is TGTGCCAGCAGACCCCCGGGGGGATCGGGAAACACCATATATTTT.

This CDR3 reads CASSARTGLYEQYF. The CDR3 DNA reads as TGTGCCAGCAGTGCGCGGACAGGCCTCTACGAGCAGTACTTC. V is TRBV27 and J is TRBJ2-7, with 7 positions matching TRBD1. This CDR3 comprises 14 residues. V lost 5 bases and J lost 3; bases outside the gene matches: 7. CDR1 is MNHEY, CDR2 SMNVEV, per germline (reference sequence).

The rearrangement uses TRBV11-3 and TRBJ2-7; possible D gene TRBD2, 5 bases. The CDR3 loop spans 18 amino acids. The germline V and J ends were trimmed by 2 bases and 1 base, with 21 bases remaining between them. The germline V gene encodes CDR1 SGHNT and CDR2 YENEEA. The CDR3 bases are TGTGCCAGCAGCTTATTGCAGGTCCCCCGGGGTGAATCCTACGAGCAGTACTTC. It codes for CASSLLQVPRGESYEQYF.

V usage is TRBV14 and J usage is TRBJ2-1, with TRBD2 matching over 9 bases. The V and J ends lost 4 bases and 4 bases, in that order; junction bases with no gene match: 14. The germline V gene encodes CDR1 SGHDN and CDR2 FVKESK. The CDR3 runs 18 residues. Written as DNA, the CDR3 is TGTGCCAGCAGCCCAGAAGCATGGGCGGGGGGGCTGTACAATGAGCAGTTCTTC. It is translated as CASSPEAWAGGLYNEQFF.

The CDR3 DNA reads TGTGCCAGCAGCTCAGGGACAGCCCGACTGAACACTGAAGCTTTCTTT. Its translation is CASSSGTARLNTEAFF. This chain uses TRBV9 with TRBJ1-1, with TRBD1 matching 7 bases. The germline CDR1 and CDR2 sequences are SGDLS and YYNGEE. V shed 4 bases and J 0 bases; nucleotides not matched to a gene: 9. The CDR3 covers 16 residues.

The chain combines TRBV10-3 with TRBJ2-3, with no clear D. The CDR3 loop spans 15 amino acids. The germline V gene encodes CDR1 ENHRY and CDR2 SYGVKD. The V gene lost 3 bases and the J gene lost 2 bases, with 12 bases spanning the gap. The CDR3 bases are TGTGCCATCAGTGATTCAAGAGCCCCCACAGATACGCAGTATTTT. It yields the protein CAISDSRAPTDTQYF.

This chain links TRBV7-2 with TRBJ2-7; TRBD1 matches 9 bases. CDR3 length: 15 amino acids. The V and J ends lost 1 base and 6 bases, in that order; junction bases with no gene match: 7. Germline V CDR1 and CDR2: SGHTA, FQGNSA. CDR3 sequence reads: CASSLDPGQGGEQYF. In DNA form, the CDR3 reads TGTGCCAGCAGCTTAGATCCGGGACAGGGTGGCGAGCAGTACTTC.

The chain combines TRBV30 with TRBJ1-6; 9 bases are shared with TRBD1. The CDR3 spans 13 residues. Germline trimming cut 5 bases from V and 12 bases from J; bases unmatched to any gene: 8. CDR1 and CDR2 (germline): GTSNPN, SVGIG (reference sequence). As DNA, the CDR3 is TGTGCCTGGGCGGGACAGGGCGTTTTACCCCTCCACTTT. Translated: CAWAGQGVLPLHF.

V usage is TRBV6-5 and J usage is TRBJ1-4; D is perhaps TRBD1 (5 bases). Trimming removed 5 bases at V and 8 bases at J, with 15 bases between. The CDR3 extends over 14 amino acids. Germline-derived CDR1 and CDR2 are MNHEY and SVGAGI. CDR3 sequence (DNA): TGTGCCAGCAGTGTAGGACAAGGCCGGGAAAAACTGTTTTTT. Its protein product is CASSVGQGREKLFF.

The CDR3 DNA follows: TGTGCCAGCAGCCTCATCGGGATCGACTATGGCTACACCTTC. Translated: CASSLIGIDYGYTF. The chain uses TRBV6-6 and TRBJ1-2; D call uncertain. This CDR3 has 14 residues. Germline values: CDR1 MNHNY, CDR2 SVGAGI (reference sequence). The V end lost 6 bases, the J end lost 3 bases, and 14 bases lay between the germline ends.

The CDR3 DNA follows: TGTGCCAGTAGTATTTCGGATCAGCCCCAGCATTTT. Its protein product is CASSISDQPQHF. The chain uses TRBV19 and TRBJ1-5; D is ambiguous. V was trimmed by 3 bases and J by 5 bases, leaving 5 bases between them. CDR1 and CDR2 from the germline V gene are LNHDA and SQIVND (reference sequence). This CDR3 region has 12 residues.

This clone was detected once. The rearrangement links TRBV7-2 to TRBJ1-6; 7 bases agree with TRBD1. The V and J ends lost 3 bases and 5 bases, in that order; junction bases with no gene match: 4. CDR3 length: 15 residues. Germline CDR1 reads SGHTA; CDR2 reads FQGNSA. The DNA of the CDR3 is TGTGCCAGCAGCTTGGGGACAGTAAATAATTCACCCCTCCACTTT. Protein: CASSLGTVNNSPLHF.

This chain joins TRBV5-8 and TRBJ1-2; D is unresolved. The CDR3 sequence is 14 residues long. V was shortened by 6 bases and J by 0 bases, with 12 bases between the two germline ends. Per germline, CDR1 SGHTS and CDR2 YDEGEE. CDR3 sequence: CASTRLLANYGYTF. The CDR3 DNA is TGTGCCAGCACCAGACTTTTAGCTAACTATGGCTACACCTTC. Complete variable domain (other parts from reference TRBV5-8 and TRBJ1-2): EAGVTQSPTHLIKTRGQQATLRCSPISGHTSVYWYQQALGLGLQFLLWYDEGEERNRGNFPPRFSGRQFPNYSSELNVNALELEDSALYLCASTRLLANYGYTFGSGTRLTVV.